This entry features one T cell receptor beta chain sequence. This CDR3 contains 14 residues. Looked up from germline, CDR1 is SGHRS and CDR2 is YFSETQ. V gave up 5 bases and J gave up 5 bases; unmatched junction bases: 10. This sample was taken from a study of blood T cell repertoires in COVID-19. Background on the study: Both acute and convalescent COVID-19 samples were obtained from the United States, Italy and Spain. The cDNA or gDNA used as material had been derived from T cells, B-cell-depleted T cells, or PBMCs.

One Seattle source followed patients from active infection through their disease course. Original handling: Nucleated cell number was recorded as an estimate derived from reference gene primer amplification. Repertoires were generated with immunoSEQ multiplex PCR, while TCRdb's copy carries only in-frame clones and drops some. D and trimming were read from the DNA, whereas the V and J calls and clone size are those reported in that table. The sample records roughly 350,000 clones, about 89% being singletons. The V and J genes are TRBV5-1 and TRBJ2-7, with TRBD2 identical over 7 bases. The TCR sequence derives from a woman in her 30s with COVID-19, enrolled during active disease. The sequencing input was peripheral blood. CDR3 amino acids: CASRREAGADEQYF. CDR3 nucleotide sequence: TGCGCCAGCAGACGGGAGGCAGGAGCTGACGAGCAGTACTTC.